The entry that follows covers one TCR beta chain sequence. Its antigen is unidentified. This specimen belongs to a study of cytomegalovirus exposure and HLA in healthy donors. Study in general: Both the 120 or so validation repertoires and the 600 to 700 first-cohort repertoires used the same platform, as reported by a later analysis.

Measured with immunoSEQ multiplex PCR; TCRdb has only the in-frame clones, and not every one. The sample has around 300,000 clones, 65% to 90% seen once. Findings and caveats of the study: It was confirmed in vitro that a few of the CMV-associated chains were specific for CMV antigens.

The J segment lost 0 bases and the V segment lost 0 bases, leaving 6 bases of the junction unmatched. Germline CDR1 is GTSNPN and CDR2 is SVGIG (reference sequence). The CDR3 has 16 amino acids. This clonotype was obtained from a woman between 18 and 29 years old in good health and CMV-seronegative. Material for sequencing was PBMCs. The gene calls are TRBV30 and TRBJ1-1; 8 bases align to TRBD1. CDR3 region: CAWSVSGGGMNTEAFF. CDR3 nucleotides: TGTGCCTGGAGTGTATCAGGGGGCGGAATGAACACTGAAGCTTTCTTT.